These 11 T cell receptor beta chains share one sample of origin, sequenced in a study of OX40 agonist ivuxolimab in advanced cancers. TCRdb's copy holds only in-frame clones and misses some; the assay was immunoSEQ multiplex PCR. The sample carries tens of thousands of clones, over 75% recorded once. The sample consisted of CD4+ or CD8+ T cells sorted from blood, taken in a trial of the OX40 agonist ivuxolimab. The receptors derive from an adult with an advanced solid tumor such as melanoma, head and neck, liver or kidney cancer.

The chain carries TRBV30 and TRBJ2-4, with D tentatively TRBD1 or TRBD2 (7 bases each). Germline loops: CDR1 GTSNPN, CDR2 SVGIG (reference sequence). This CDR3 is 15 amino acids long. Deletions cut 4 bases from V and 3 bases from J, with 16 bases between. Here the CDR3 DNA reads TGTGCCTGGATTTACAGGGGAGGGGGCAAAAACATTCAGTACTTC. It translates to CAWIYRGGGKNIQYF.

The chain combines TRBV5-4 with TRBJ1-2, with 9 bases fitting TRBD1. The CDR3 spans 13 residues. Looked up from germline, CDR1 is SGHNT and CDR2 is YYREEE (reference sequence). Trimming at V came to 2 bases and at J to 7 bases, leaving 3 bases not matched to a gene. Here the CDR3 reads CASSLQGASGYTF. DNA of the CDR3: TGTGCCAGCAGCTTACAGGGGGCTAGTGGCTACACCTTC.

The chain carries TRBV6-4 and TRBJ2-5; 15 bases fit TRBD2. Gene TRBJ2-7 matches the end of the DNA better, so the J call may be wrong. Germline CDR1 is MRHNA and CDR2 is SNTAGT. The CDR3 consists of 15 residues. Here the CDR3 reads CASMRTSGRGNEQYF. The CDR3 nucleotides read TGTGCCAGCATGAGGACTAGCGGGAGGGGGAACGAGCAGTACTTC.

The chain recombines TRBV29-1 with TRBJ1-1; unclear D gene. There are 11 residues in the CDR3. CDR1 SQVTM and CDR2 ANQGSEA come from the germline V gene. CDR3 sequence: CSGQLNTEAFF. Written as DNA, the CDR3 is TGCAGTGGCCAGCTGAACACTGAAGCTTTCTTT.

This clone has only one observation. This sequence joins TRBV28 and TRBJ2-1, with TRBD2 matching over 7 bases. Per the germline V gene, CDR1 is MDHEN and CDR2 is SYDVKM. The CDR3 is 14 amino acids. J lost 4 bases, V lost 6 bases, and 6 bases had no gene match. The CDR3 reads CASSLTSKYNEQFF. Written as DNA, the CDR3 is TGTGCCAGCAGCCTGACTAGCAAATACAATGAGCAGTTCTTC.

The chain carries TRBV6-1 and TRBJ1-2, with 10 nucleotides matching TRBD1. CDR3 size: 14 residues. V shed 2 bases and J 8 bases; nucleotides not matched to a gene: 5. Germline V gene lookup returns CDR1 MNHNS and CDR2 SASEGT. The CDR3 reads CASSELDRGGGYTF. The DNA of the CDR3 is TGTGCCAGCAGTGAACTGGACAGGGGGGGAGGCTACACCTTC.

The chain joins TRBV27 to TRBJ2-3, with 14 bases lining up with TRBD2. CDR3 length equals 15 residues. V lost 9 bases, J lost 6 bases, and 8 bases stayed unmatched. In germline, CDR1 is MNHEY, CDR2 SMNVEV (reference sequence). The CDR3 DNA reads as TGTGCCAGTCGACTAGCGGGAGGGCCGAGGGATACGCAGTATTTT. Encoded protein: CASRLAGGPRDTQYF.

The CDR3 region is CASIRYGTEAFF. The CDR3 DNA is TGTGCCAGCATTCGGTATGGCACTGAAGCTTTCTTT. This rearrangement joins TRBV28 to TRBJ1-1; D is unresolved. Germline-derived CDR1 and CDR2 are MDHEN and SYDVKM. The CDR3 extends over 12 amino acids. V shed 7 bases and J shed 4 bases, with 10 bases lying between them. Based on the CDR3 plus reference TRBV28 and TRBJ1-1, the full variable domain is DVKVTQSSRYLVKRTGEKVFLECVQDMDHENMFWYRQDPGLGLRLIYFSYDVKMKEKGDIPEGYSVSREKKERFSLILESASTNQTSMYLCASIRYGTEAFFGQGTRLTVV.

The rearrangement uses TRBV2 and TRBJ1-5; 7 bases match TRBD1. The germline gives CDR1 SNHLY, CDR2 FYNNEI. The CDR3 sequence is 15 residues long. V gave up 7 bases and J gave up 2 bases; unmatched junction bases: 8. CDR3 protein: CASKAGTAGNQPQHF. In DNA, the CDR3 is TGTGCCAGCAAAGCCGGGACAGCAGGCAATCAGCCCCAGCATTTT.

The rearrangement links TRBV19 to TRBJ1-1, with a tentative D call TRBD1 (5 bases). Looked up from germline, CDR1 is LNHDA and CDR2 is SQIVND (reference sequence). The CDR3 consists of 15 residues. V was pared by 7 bases and J by 0 bases, with 15 bases between. CDR3 amino acids: CASTIFGALNTEAFF. The CDR3 nucleotides read TGTGCCAGTACTATTTTCGGGGCCTTGAACACTGAAGCTTTCTTT. Full variable domain (outside the CDR3, taken from reference TRBV19 and TRBJ1-1): DGGITQSPKYLFRKEGQNVTLSCEQNLNHDAMYWYRQDPGQGLRLIYYSQIVNDFQKGDIAEGYSVSREKKESFPLTVTSAQKNPTAFYLCASTIFGALNTEAFFGQGTRLTVV.

The chain links TRBV14 to TRBJ2-1; 7 bases line up with TRBD2. The trim removed 1 base at V and 0 bases at J, leaving 12 bases unmatched. Per germline, CDR1 SGHDN and CDR2 FVKESK. The CDR3 runs to 19 residues. The CDR3: CASSQGGGGLASSYNEQFF. CDR3 DNA sequence: TGTGCCAGCAGCCAAGGGGGCGGGGGATTGGCGAGCTCCTACAATGAGCAGTTCTTC.